Presented here are 32 T cell receptor beta chains from one specimen sequenced in a study of shared clonotypes between healthy human individuals. Repertoires were generated with immunoSEQ multiplex PCR, while TCRdb's copy carries only in-frame clones and drops some. The table has 2 million to 2.5 million clones, around 95% seen once; the top ten hold around 0.13%. Sample: naive CD4+ T cells sorted from blood. Subset here: CD45RA+ positively selected. The receptors come from a man younger than 35 in good health.

The chain recombines TRBV6-5 with TRBJ2-3, with 10 positions matching TRBD1. Germline assignment: CDR1 MNHEY and CDR2 SVGAGI. V shed 5 bases and J 5 bases; nucleotides not matched to a gene: 4. The length of the CDR3 is 14 residues. Here the CDR3 reads CASSPGQGRDTQYF. In DNA, the CDR3 is TGTGCCAGCAGTCCGGGACAGGGGAGAGATACGCAGTATTTT.

The chain couples TRBV13 to TRBJ2-7; perhaps TRBD2 as D (6 bases). The V gene's germline CDR1 is PRHDT and CDR2 FYEKMQ (reference sequence). Trimming took off 5 bases at V and 0 bases at J, with 14 bases between the two ends. The CDR3 contains 15 residues. The CDR3 reads CASSGGTESSYEQYF. In DNA, the CDR3 is TGTGCCAGCAGCGGGGGGACGGAAAGCTCCTACGAGCAGTACTTC.

J is TRBJ1-1 and V is TRBV5-1, with 8 bases lining up with TRBD1. Looked up from germline, CDR1 is SGHRS and CDR2 is YFSETQ. The CDR3 extends over 14 amino acids. The V and J ends lost 9 bases and 7 bases, in that order; junction bases with no gene match: 14. The CDR3 loop reads CANQPQGAPLEAFF. CDR3 nucleotides: TGCGCCAACCAACCGCAGGGGGCACCGCTTGAAGCTTTCTTT.

Comment on this clone: Other DNA sequences in this sample translate to the same CDR3. The gene calls are TRBV6-1 and TRBJ1-5, with D unclear. CDR3 size: 15 residues. The V gene's germline CDR1 is MNHNS and CDR2 SASEGT. The ends were cut back, 1 base at V and 0 bases at J, with 7 bases in the middle. CDR3 sequence (DNA): TGTGCCAGCAGTGAAGGGGGTTATAGCAATCAGCCCCAGCATTTT. Encoded protein: CASSEGGYSNQPQHF.

This clone was recorded only once. V usage is TRBV4-1 and J usage is TRBJ2-1; weak D call: TRBD2 (5 bases). Germline V gene sequence: CDR1 MGHRA, CDR2 YSYEKL. The germline V and J ends were trimmed by 0 bases and 1 base, with 16 bases remaining between them. The CDR3 runs 18 residues. The CDR3: CASSQDSHSGGSYNEQFF. The CDR3 DNA reads as TGCGCCAGCAGCCAAGATTCACACAGCGGCGGTTCCTACAATGAGCAGTTCTTC.

The rearrangement joins TRBV10-3 to TRBJ2-7, with D possibly matching TRBD2 (5 bases). The CDR3 is made up of 14 amino acids. Germline V gene lookup returns CDR1 ENHRY and CDR2 SYGVKD. The V end was cut by 0 bases, the J end by 3 bases, with 9 bases between. CDR3 sequence reads: CAISESTAVYEQYF. The CDR3 DNA reads TGTGCCATCAGTGAGTCCACAGCGGTCTACGAGCAGTACTTC.

The CDR3 here is CASTGGRGETQYF. CDR3 nucleotides: TGCGCCAGCACAGGTGGGAGGGGGGAGACCCAGTACTTC. The rearrangement links TRBV10-2 to TRBJ2-5, with TRBD2 as a possible D gene (7 bases). The V gene's germline CDR1 is WSHSY and CDR2 SAAADI. Trimming cost V 7 bases and J 5 bases, with 14 bases left between them. The CDR3 has 13 residues.

J is TRBJ2-1 and V is TRBV29-1; 11 bases map to TRBD1. Germline trimming cut 5 bases from V and 0 bases from J; bases unmatched to any gene: 9. Germline V gene sequence: CDR1 SQVTM, CDR2 ANQGSEA. The CDR3 contains 17 residues. The CDR3: CSVHWTGGSLSYNEQFF. CDR3 bases: TGCAGCGTTCATTGGACAGGGGGCTCCCTCTCCTACAATGAGCAGTTCTTC.

This chain links TRBV28 with TRBJ1-2; maybe TRBD1 (5 bases). CDR1 is MDHEN, CDR2 SYDVKM, per germline. This CDR3 spans 17 amino acids. V gave up 3 bases and J gave up 2 bases, with 19 bases separating them. The CDR3 coding sequence is TGTGCCAGCAGTTTGGGATACAGGTCCGCGCTAAACTATGGCTACACCTTC. It yields the protein CASSLGYRSALNYGYTF.

This clone came up once. This sequence joins TRBV18 and TRBJ1-5; D is ambiguous. Deletions cut 2 bases from V and 4 bases from J, with 9 bases between. CDR3 length equals 14 residues. Germline CDR1 and CDR2: KGHSH and LQKENI. The CDR3 is CASSPGFSNQPQHF. CDR3 bases: TGTGCCAGCTCACCAGGGTTTTCGAATCAGCCCCAGCATTTT.

This chain uses TRBV5-6 with TRBJ2-2; TRBD1 might be the D (5 bases). V was shortened by 4 bases and J by 7 bases, with 11 bases between the two germline ends. Germline CDR1 SGHDT, CDR2 YYEEEE. CDR3 length equals 13 residues. The CDR3 region has the DNA TGTGCCAGCAGCCCGCAGGGTATCGGGGAGCTGTTTTTT. This gives the protein CASSPQGIGELFF. Supplemented by reference TRBV5-6 and TRBJ2-2, the full variable domain reads DAGVTQSPTHLIKTRGQQVTLRCSPKSGHDTVSWYQQALGQGPQFIFQYYEEEERQRGNFPDRFSGHQFPNYSSELNVNALLLGDSALYLCASSPQGIGELFFGEGSRLTVL.

This clone has just one count. This sequence joins TRBV5-1 and TRBJ2-5; no reliable D call. The CDR3 covers 12 residues. Germline assignment: CDR1 SGHRS and CDR2 YFSETQ. V gave up 2 bases and J gave up 5 bases, with 7 bases separating them. DNA of the CDR3: TGCGCCAGCAGCTTTCCGTCCGAGACCCAGTACTTC. Translating gives CASSFPSETQYF. Supplemented by reference TRBV5-1 and TRBJ2-5, the full variable domain reads KAGVTQTPRYLIKTRGQQVTLSCSPISGHRSVSWYQQTPGQGLQFLFEYFSETQRNKGNFPGRFSGRQFSNSRSEMNVSTLELGDSALYLCASSFPSETQYFGPGTRLLVL.

This clone was seen only a few times. The chain uses TRBV6-6 and TRBJ2-7; D gene ambiguous. V lost 2 bases and J 7 bases, leaving 6 bases between the germline ends. The CDR3 length is 11 residues. Germline V gene sequence: CDR1 MNHNY, CDR2 SVGAGI (reference sequence). The CDR3: CASSYVREQYF. The CDR3 coding sequence is TGTGCCAGCAGTTACGTGAGGGAGCAGTACTTC.

This clone was seen only once. The gene calls are TRBV2 and TRBJ1-1; a weak D match, TRBD1 (6 bases). CDR3 length: 15 residues. The germline CDR1 and CDR2 sequences are SNHLY and FYNNEI. The V and J ends lost 6 bases and 1 base respectively, with 15 bases between them. CDR3 region: CASSVASTGNTEAFF. CDR3 sequence (DNA): TGTGCCAGCAGCGTAGCTTCGACAGGGAACACTGAAGCTTTCTTT.

J is TRBJ1-1 and V is TRBV18; D unresolved. CDR1 KGHSH and CDR2 LQKENI come from the germline V gene. V lost 3 bases and J lost 6, with 8 bases in between. The CDR3 consists of 12 residues. CDR3 bases: TGTGCCAGCTCACCCCGAGAGGCTGAAGCTTTCTTT. As protein: CASSPREAEAFF.

The rearrangement joins TRBV5-1 to TRBJ1-4; D may be TRBD1 (5 bases). CDR3 length: 15 amino acids. Trimming pared 4 bases from V and 3 bases from J, leaving 13 bases between. CDR1 is SGHRS, CDR2 YFSETQ, per germline. Here the CDR3 reads CASSPAGGPNEKLFF. The CDR3 coding sequence is TGCGCCAGCAGCCCGGCGGGGGGTCCTAATGAAAAACTGTTTTTT.

CDR3 residues: CASSLGNMGPSSYEQYF. The CDR3 region has the DNA TGTGCCAGCAGCTTAGGAAATATGGGGCCGAGCTCCTACGAGCAGTACTTC. The chain links TRBV7-2 to TRBJ2-7, with D possibly matching TRBD1 (5 bases). V shed 1 base and J shed 0 bases, with 16 bases lying between them. Per germline, CDR1 SGHTA and CDR2 FQGNSA. The CDR3 spans 17 residues. The whole variable domain, filled in from reference TRBV7-2 and TRBJ2-7, reads GAGVSQSPSNKVTEKGKDVELRCDPISGHTALYWYRQSLGQGLEFLIYFQGNSAPDKSGLPSDRFSAERTGGSVSTLTIQRTQQEDSAVYLCASSLGNMGPSSYEQYFGPGTRLTVT.

About this clone itself: The sample contains more than one DNA sequence encoding this CDR3. This CDR3 reads CSAKIGETQYF. The CDR3 DNA reads TGCAGTGCTAAGATTGGGGAGACCCAGTACTTC. The genes are TRBV20-1 and TRBJ2-5; D not certain. V lost 4 bases and J 5 bases, leaving 8 bases between the germline ends. Germline V gene data show CDR1 as DFQATT and CDR2 as SNEGSKA (reference sequence). This CDR3 has 11 amino acids.

In DNA form, the CDR3 reads TGTGCCCGGATGGGTGGAGGGCGGAATTCACCCCTCCACTTT. Protein product: CARMGGGRNSPLHF. This chain links TRBV30 with TRBJ1-6; D is undetermined. Trimming removed 8 bases at V and 7 bases at J, with 18 bases between. Germline-derived CDR1 and CDR2 are GTSNPN and SVGIG (reference sequence). The CDR3 is 14 amino acids.

This clone was counted once. The genes are TRBV10-3 and TRBJ1-6, with D uncertain. Germline CDR1 is ENHRY and CDR2 is SYGVKD. Trimming removed 6 bases from V and 4 bases from J, with 13 bases in between. This CDR3 has 15 residues. The CDR3 DNA is TGTGCCATCAGGAGCGAGGTGGCTTATAATTCACCCCTCCACTTT. Translation gives CAIRSEVAYNSPLHF.

V and J are TRBV28 and TRBJ2-3; 7 bases align to TRBD1. V was clipped by 6 bases and J by 0 bases; unmatched bases: 6. Germline V CDR1 and CDR2: MDHEN, SYDVKM. The CDR3 contains 15 residues. The CDR3 spells CASSTGTVSTDTQYF. As DNA, the CDR3 is TGTGCCAGCAGCACCGGGACAGTTAGCACAGATACGCAGTATTTT.

The chain carries TRBV9 and TRBJ2-7; 9 bases align to TRBD1. Trimming cost V 0 bases and J 6 bases; bases outside gene matches: 7. Germline assignment: CDR1 SGDLS and CDR2 YYNGEE. The CDR3 sequence is 15 residues long. The CDR3 protein is CASSVEPGQGREQYF. DNA for the CDR3: TGTGCCAGCAGCGTAGAACCGGGACAGGGTCGCGAGCAGTACTTC.

The rearrangement links TRBV6-5 to TRBJ1-3; the match to TRBD1 covers 7 bases. Germline V gene lookup returns CDR1 MNHEY and CDR2 SVGAGI. The J segment lost 14 bases and the V segment lost 4 bases, leaving 14 bases of the junction unmatched. The CDR3 has 14 amino acids. CDR3 DNA sequence: TGTGCCAGCAGTTCCGGGACAGCGTCCACTCGTCTATATTTT. Residues: CASSSGTASTRLYF.

The chain links TRBV19 to TRBJ1-6, with D possibly TRBD1 on 5 matching bases. Germline V lookup: CDR1 LNHDA, CDR2 SQIVND (reference sequence). Trimming took off 6 bases at V and 6 bases at J, with 15 bases between the two ends. This CDR3 spans 15 amino acids. The CDR3 nucleotides are TGTGCCAGTAGCATGGGGTGGGGGGGTAATTCACCCCTCCACTTT. Translated: CASSMGWGGNSPLHF.

The CDR3 here is CAKSGGRNTIYF. CDR3 coding DNA: TGTGCCAAGTCGGGGGGAAGAAACACCATATATTTT. The chain joins TRBV7-3 to TRBJ1-3; TRBD1 is a possible D gene (5 bases). The V gene lost 10 bases and the J gene lost 5 bases, with 12 bases spanning the gap. The CDR3 contains 12 residues. Germline assignment: CDR1 SGHTA and CDR2 FQGTGA. Full variable domain (outside the CDR3, taken from reference TRBV7-3 and TRBJ1-3): GAGVSQTPSNKVTEKGKYVELRCDPISGHTALYWYRQSLGQGPEFLIYFQGTGAADDSGLPNDRFFAVRPEGSVSTLKIQRTERGDSAVYLCAKSGGRNTIYFGEGSWLTVV.

Here the CDR3 reads CASRTSGNTDTQYF. In nucleotides, the CDR3 is TGCGCCAGCAGGACTAGCGGGAACACAGATACGCAGTATTTT. V gene TRBV10-2 combines with J gene TRBJ2-3, with TRBD2 identical over 11 bases. The germline V gene has CDR1 WSHSY and CDR2 SAAADI. Trimming cost V 6 bases and J 2 bases; bases outside gene matches: 1. The CDR3 is made up of 14 amino acids.

The CDR3 loop reads CASRVTAGKVTEKLFF. The CDR3 DNA sequence: TGTGCCAGCAGGGTGACAGCAGGGAAGGTAACTGAAAAACTGTTTTTT. This sequence joins TRBV2 and TRBJ1-4; possible D gene TRBD1, 5 bases. With 6 bases removed from V and 7 bases from J, the gap between germline ends came to 21 bases. The germline CDR1 and CDR2 sequences are SNHLY and FYNNEI. CDR3 size: 16 residues.

Turning to this clone: The same CDR3 also results from other DNA sequences found in this sample. This chain joins TRBV5-1 and TRBJ1-1; possible D gene TRBD1, 5 bases. CDR1 SGHRS and CDR2 YFSETQ come from the germline V gene. V lost 2 bases and J 2 bases, leaving 10 bases between the germline ends. This CDR3 comprises 14 residues. Here the CDR3 DNA reads TGCGCCAGCAGCTTAGGGGTCTCCAACACTGAAGCTTTCTTT. Translated, it gives CASSLGVSNTEAFF. The entire variable domain, with the rest obtained from reference TRBV5-1 and TRBJ1-1, is as follows: KAGVTQTPRYLIKTRGQQVTLSCSPISGHRSVSWYQQTPGQGLQFLFEYFSETQRNKGNFPGRFSGRQFSNSRSEMNVSTLELGDSALYLCASSLGVSNTEAFFGQGTRLTVV.

In DNA, the CDR3 is TGTGCCAGCAGCTTAAGGGGTACCTACGAGCAGTACTTC. This gives the protein CASSLRGTYEQYF. This chain connects TRBV7-9 to TRBJ2-7, with D perhaps matching TRBD1 (5 bases). The CDR3 length is 13 residues. V gave up 2 bases and J gave up 2 bases, with 7 bases separating them. Per the germline V gene, CDR1 is SEHNR and CDR2 is FQNEAQ (reference sequence).

This sequence joins TRBV5-1 and TRBJ1-4; D unclear. Germline V gene lookup returns CDR1 SGHRS and CDR2 YFSETQ. The CDR3 length is 14 residues. V dropped 4 bases and J dropped 8 bases, with 15 bases sitting between them. CDR3 region: CASSPGPPVEKLFF. The DNA for the CDR3 is TGCGCCAGCAGCCCAGGACCCCCGGTCGAAAAACTGTTTTTT.

The chain uses TRBV6-5 and TRBJ2-5, with 12 bases lining up with TRBD2. CDR1 and CDR2 from the germline V gene are MNHEY and SVGAGI. The CDR3 runs to 15 residues. The V gene end was trimmed by 4 bases and the J gene end by 10 bases; junction bases not matched to a gene: 10. CDR3 amino acids: CASSSGLAGGLLQYF. The CDR3 DNA reads as TGTGCCAGCAGTTCTGGGCTAGCGGGGGGGCTACTCCAGTACTTC.

This clone was seen a single time. The V gene is TRBV6-6, the J gene TRBJ1-1; 7 bases agree with TRBD1. This CDR3 comprises 14 residues. J gave up 1 base and V 6 bases, and 5 bases lay outside the gene matches. Germline V gives CDR1 MNHNY, CDR2 SVGAGI (reference sequence). In DNA form, the CDR3 reads TGTGCCAGCAGCCTGACAGGGAGGAACACTGAAGCTTTCTTT. It translates to CASSLTGRNTEAFF.